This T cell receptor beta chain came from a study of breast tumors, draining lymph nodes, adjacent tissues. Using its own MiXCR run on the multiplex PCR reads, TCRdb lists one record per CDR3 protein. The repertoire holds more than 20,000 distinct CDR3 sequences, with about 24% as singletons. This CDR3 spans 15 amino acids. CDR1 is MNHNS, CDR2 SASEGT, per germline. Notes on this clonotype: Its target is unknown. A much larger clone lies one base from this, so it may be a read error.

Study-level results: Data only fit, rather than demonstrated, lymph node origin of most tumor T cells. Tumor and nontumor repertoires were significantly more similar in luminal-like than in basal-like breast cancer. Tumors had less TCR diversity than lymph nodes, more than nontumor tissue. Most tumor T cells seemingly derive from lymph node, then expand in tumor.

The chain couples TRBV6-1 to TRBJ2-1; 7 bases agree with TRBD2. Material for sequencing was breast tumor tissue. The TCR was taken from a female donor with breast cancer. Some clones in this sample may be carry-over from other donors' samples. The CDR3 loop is CASSVSSGDYNEKFF. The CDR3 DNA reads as TGTGCCAGCAGTGTGTCTAGCGGAGACTACAATGAGAAGTTCTTC.